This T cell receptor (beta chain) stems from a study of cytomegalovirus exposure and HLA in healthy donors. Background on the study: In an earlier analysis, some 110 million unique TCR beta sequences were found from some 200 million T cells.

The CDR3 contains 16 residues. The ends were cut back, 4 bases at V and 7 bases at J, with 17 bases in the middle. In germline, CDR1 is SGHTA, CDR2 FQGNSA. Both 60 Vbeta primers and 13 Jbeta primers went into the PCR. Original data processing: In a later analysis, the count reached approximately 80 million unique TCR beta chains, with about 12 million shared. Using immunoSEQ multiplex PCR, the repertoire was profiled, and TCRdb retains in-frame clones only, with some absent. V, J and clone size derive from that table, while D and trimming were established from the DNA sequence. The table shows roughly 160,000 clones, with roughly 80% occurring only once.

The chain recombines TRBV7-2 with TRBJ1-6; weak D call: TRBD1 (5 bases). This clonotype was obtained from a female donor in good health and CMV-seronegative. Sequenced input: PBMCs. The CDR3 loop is CASSYVLGRGNSPLHF. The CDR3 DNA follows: TGTGCCAGCAGCTATGTTCTAGGACGGGGGAATTCACCCCTCCACTTT.